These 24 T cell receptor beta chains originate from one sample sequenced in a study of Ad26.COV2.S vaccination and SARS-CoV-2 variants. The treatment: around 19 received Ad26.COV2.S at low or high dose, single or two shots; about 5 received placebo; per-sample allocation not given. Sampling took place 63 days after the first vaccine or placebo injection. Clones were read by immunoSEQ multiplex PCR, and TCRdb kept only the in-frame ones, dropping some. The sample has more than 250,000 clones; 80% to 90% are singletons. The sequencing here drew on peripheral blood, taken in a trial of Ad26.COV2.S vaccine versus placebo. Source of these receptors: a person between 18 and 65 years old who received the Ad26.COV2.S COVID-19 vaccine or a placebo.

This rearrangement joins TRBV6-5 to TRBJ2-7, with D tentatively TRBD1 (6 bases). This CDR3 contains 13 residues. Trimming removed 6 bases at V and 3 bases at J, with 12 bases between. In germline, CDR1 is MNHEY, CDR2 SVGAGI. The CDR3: CASRTRGGYEQYF. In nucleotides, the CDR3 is TGTGCCAGCAGGACCAGGGGTGGCTACGAGCAGTACTTC.

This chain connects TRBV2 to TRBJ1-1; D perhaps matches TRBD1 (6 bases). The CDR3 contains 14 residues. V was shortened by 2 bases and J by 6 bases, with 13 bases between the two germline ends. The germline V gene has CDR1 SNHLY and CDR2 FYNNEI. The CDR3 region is CASSEQGLYAEAFF. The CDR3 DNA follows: TGTGCCAGCAGTGAACAGGGGCTTTACGCTGAAGCTTTCTTT.

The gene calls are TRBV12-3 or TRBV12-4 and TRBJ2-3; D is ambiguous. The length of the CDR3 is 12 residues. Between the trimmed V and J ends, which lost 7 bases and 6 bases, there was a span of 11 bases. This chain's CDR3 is CASTFSQDTQYF. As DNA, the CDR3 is TGTGCCAGCACCTTCTCTCAGGATACGCAGTATTTT.

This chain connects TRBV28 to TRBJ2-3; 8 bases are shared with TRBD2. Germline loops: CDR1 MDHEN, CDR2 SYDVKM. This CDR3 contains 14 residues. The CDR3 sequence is CAILASGRTDTQYF. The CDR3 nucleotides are TGTGCGATCCTCGCTAGCGGGCGCACAGATACGCAGTATTTT.

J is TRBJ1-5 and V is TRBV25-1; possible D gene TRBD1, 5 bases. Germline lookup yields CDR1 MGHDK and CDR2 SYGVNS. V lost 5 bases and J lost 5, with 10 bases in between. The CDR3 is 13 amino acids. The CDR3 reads CASSQTGDQPQHF. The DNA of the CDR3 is TGTGCCAGCAGTCAAACAGGAGATCAGCCCCAGCATTTT. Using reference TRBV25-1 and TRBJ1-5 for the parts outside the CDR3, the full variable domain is EADIYQTPRYLVIGTGKKITLECSQTMGHDKMYWYQQDPGMELHLIHYSYGVNSTEKGDLSSESTVSRIRTEHFPLTLESARPSHTSQYLCASSQTGDQPQHFGDGTRLSIL.

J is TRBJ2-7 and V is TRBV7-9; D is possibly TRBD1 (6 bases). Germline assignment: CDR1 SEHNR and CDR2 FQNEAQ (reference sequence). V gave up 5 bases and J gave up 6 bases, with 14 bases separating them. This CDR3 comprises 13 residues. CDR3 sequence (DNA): TGTGCCAGCAGCCTGACAGGCCCCCCCGAGCAGTACTTC. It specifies CASSLTGPPEQYF.

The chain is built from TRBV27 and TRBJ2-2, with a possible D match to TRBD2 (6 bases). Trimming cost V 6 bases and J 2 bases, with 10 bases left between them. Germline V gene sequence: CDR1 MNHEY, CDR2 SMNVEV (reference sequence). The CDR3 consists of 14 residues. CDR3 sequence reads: CASSIAVNTGELFF. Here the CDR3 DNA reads TGTGCCAGCAGCATAGCGGTAAACACCGGGGAGCTGTTTTTT.

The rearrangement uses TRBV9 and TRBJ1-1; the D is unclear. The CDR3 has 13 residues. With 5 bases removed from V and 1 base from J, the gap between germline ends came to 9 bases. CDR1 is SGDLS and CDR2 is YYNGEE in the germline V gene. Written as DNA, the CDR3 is TGTGCCAGCAGTTCGCAGGAGAACACTGAAGCTTTCTTT. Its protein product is CASSSQENTEAFF.

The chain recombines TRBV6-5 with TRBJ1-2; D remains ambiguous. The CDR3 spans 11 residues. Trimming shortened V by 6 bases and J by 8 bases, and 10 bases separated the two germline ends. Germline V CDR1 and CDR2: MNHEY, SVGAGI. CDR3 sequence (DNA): TGTGCCAGCAGGGGCGGCAAGGGCTACACCTTC. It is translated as CASRGGKGYTF.

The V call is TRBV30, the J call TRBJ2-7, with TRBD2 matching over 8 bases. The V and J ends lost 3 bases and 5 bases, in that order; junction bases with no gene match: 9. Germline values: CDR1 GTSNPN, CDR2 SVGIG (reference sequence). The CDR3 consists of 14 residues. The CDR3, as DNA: TGTGCCTGGAGGCCTAGCGGGTCCAGGAACGAGCAGTACTTC. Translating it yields CAWRPSGSRNEQYF. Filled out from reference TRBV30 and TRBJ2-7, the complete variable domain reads SQTIHQWPATLVQPVGSPLSLECTVEGTSNPNLYWYRQAAGRGLQLLFYSVGIGQISSEVPQNLSASRPQDRQFILSSKKLLLSDSGFYLCAWRPSGSRNEQYFGPGTRLTVT.

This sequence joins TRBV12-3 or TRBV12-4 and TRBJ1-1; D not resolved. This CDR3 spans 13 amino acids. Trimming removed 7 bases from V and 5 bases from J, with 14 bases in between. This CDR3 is CASTEIPGTEAFF. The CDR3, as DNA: TGTGCCAGCACCGAAATACCCGGAACTGAAGCTTTCTTT.

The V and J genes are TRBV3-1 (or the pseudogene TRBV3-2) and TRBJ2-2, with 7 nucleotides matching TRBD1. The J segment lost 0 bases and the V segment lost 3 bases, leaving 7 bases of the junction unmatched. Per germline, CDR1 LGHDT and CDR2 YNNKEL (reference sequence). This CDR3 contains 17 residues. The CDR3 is CASSHHRDSTNTGELFF. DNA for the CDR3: TGTGCCAGCAGCCACCACCGGGACAGCACGAACACCGGGGAGCTGTTTTTT.

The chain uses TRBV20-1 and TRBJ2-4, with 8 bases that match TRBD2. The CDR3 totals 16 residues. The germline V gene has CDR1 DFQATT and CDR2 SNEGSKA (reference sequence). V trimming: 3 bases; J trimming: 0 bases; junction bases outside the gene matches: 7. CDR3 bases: TGCAGTGCTAGTCGTCCAGCGGGAGAAGCCAAAAACATTCAGTACTTC. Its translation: CSASRPAGEAKNIQYF.

The CDR3 loop reads CASSGPLAGPSYEQYF. The DNA of the CDR3 is TGTGCCAGCAGCGGCCCCCTAGCGGGGCCCTCCTACGAGCAGTACTTC. The chain employs TRBV7-9 and TRBJ2-7; the match to TRBD2 covers 9 bases. The ends lost 5 bases at V and 0 bases at J; junction bases unmatched: 8. The CDR3 loop spans 16 amino acids. Germline-derived CDR1 and CDR2 are SEHNR and FQNEAQ (reference sequence). The entire variable domain, with the rest obtained from reference TRBV7-9 and TRBJ2-7, is as follows: DTGVSQNPRHKITKRGQNVTFRCDPISEHNRLYWYRQTLGQGPEFLTYFQNEAQLEKSRLLSDRFSAERPKGSFSTLEIQRTEQGDSAMYLCASSGPLAGPSYEQYFGPGTRLTVT.

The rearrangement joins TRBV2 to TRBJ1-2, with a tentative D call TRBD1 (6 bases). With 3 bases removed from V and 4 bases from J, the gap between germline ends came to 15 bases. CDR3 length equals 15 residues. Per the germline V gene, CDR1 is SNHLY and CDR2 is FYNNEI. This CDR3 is CASSDRTGKPYGYTF. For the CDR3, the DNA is TGTGCCAGCAGTGACCGAACAGGGAAACCCTATGGCTACACCTTC. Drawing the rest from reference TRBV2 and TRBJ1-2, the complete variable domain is EPEVTQTPSHQVTQMGQEVILRCVPISNHLYFYWYRQILGQKVEFLVSFYNNEISEKSEIFDDQFSVERPDGSNFTLKIRSTKLEDSAMYFCASSDRTGKPYGYTFGSGTRLTVV.

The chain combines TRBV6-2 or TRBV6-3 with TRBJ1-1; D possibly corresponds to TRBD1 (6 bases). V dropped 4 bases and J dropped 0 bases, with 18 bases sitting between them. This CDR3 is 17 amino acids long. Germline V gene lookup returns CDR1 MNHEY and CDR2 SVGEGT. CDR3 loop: CASSSRTVTYMNTEAFF. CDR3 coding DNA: TGTGCCAGCAGTTCACGGACAGTCACTTACATGAACACTGAAGCTTTCTTT.

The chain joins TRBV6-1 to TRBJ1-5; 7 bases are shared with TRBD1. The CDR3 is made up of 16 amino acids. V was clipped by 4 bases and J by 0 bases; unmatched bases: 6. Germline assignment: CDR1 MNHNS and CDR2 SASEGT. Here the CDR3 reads CASSALRQGSNQPQHF. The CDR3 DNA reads TGTGCCAGCAGTGCCCTAAGACAGGGTAGCAATCAGCCCCAGCATTTT.

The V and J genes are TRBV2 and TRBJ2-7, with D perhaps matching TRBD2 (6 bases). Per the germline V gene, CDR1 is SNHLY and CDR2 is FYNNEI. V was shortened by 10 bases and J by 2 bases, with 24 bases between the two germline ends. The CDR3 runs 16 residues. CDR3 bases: TGTGCCACCATAAACCGAGTCTGGGGGGAGCCCTACGAGCAGTACTTC. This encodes CATINRVWGEPYEQYF.

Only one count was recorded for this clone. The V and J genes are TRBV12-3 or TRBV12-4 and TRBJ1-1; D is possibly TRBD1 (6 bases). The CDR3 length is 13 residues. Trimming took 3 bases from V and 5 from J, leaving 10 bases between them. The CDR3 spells CASSLTGLTEAFF. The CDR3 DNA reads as TGTGCCAGCAGTTTGACAGGTTTGACTGAAGCTTTCTTT.

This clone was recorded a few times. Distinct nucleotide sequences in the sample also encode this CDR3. In nucleotides, the CDR3 is TGTGCCAGCAGCTTAGTTCGAGGGGACTATGGCTACACCTTC. It codes for CASSLVRGDYGYTF. The chain couples TRBV7-2 to TRBJ1-2; D perhaps matches TRBD1 (5 bases). The CDR3 consists of 14 residues. The germline V gene encodes CDR1 SGHTA and CDR2 FQGNSA. The V end lost 1 base, the J end lost 3 bases, and 9 bases lay between the germline ends.

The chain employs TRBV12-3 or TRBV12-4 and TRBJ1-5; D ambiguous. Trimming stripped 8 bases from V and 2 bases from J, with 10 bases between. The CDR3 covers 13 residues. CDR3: CASGDGGNQPQHF. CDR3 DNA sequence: TGTGCCAGCGGGGATGGAGGCAATCAGCCCCAGCATTTT.

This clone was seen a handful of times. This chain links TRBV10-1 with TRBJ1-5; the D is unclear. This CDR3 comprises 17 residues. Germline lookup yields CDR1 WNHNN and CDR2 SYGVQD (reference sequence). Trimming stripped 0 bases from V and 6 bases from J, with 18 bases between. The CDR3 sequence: CASSESFKRDGIQPQHF. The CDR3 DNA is TGCGCCAGCAGTGAGTCCTTCAAAAGGGATGGGATTCAGCCCCAGCATTTT.

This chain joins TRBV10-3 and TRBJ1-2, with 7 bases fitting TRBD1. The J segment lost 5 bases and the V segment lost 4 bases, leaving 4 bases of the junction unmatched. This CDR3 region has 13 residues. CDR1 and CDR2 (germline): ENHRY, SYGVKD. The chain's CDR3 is CAISGDREYGYTF. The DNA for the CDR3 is TGTGCCATCAGTGGTGACAGGGAGTATGGCTACACCTTC.

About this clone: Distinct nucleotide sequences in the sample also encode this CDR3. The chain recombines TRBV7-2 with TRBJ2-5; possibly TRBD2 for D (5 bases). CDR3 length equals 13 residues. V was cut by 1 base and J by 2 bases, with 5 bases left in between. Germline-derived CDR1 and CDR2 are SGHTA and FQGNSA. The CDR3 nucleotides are TGTGCCAGCAGCTTAGGACTACAAGAGACCCAGTACTTC. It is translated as CASSLGLQETQYF.